Listed here is a single T cell receptor beta chain. The CDR3 has 13 amino acids. CDR1 and CDR2 from the germline V gene are MNHEY and SMNVEV (reference sequence). The ends were cut back, 3 bases at V and 5 bases at J, with 8 bases in the middle. Two negative PCRs, clearance, or symptom resolution had been documented for recovered Cohort 3 donors. The sample is drawn from a study of blood T cell repertoires in COVID-19. The wider study: From T cells, B-cell-depleted T cells, or PBMCs came the material, which was cDNA or gDNA.

Using immunoSEQ multiplex PCR, the repertoire was profiled, and TCRdb retains in-frame clones only, with some absent. Here the sample spans some 420,000 clones, over 75% being singletons. This chain links TRBV27 with TRBJ1-5, with unresolved D. The receptor was derived from a man aged 30-40 years who had recovered from COVID-19. The sample consisted of PBMCs or T cells enriched from blood (not recorded which). Here the CDR3 reads CASSFGHDQPQHF. In DNA form, the CDR3 reads TGTGCCAGCAGTTTTGGGCACGATCAGCCCCAGCATTTT.